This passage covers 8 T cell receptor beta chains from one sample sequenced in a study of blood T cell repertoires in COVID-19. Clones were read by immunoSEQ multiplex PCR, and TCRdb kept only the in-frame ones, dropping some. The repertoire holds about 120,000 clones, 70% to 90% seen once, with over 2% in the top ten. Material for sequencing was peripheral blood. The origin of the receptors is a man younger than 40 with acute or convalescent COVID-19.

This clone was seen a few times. CDR3 coding DNA: TGCGCCAGCAGCCGGGGGGGACTAGCGGGACCGCCGGTGGCCGGGGAGCTGTTTTTT. This sequence encodes CASSRGGLAGPPVAGELFF. The chain recombines TRBV4-1 with TRBJ2-2; 13 bases agree with TRBD2. The CDR3 has 19 residues. V dropped 4 bases and J dropped 6; count of bases not matched to a gene: 14. Germline V gene lookup returns CDR1 MGHRA and CDR2 YSYEKL.

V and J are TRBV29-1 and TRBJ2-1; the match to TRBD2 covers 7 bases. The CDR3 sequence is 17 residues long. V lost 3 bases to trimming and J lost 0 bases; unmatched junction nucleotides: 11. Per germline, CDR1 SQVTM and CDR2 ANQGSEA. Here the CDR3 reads CSVERGSGMGSYNEQFF. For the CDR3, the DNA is TGCAGCGTTGAGAGGGGAAGCGGGATGGGCTCCTACAATGAGCAGTTCTTC.

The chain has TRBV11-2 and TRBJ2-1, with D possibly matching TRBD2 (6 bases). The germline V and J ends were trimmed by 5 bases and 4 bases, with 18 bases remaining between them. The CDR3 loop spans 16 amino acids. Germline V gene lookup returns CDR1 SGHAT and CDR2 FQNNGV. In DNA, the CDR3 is TGTGCCAGCAGCCTCGATGGGCTAGCGACATACAATGAGCAGTTCTTC. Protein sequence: CASSLDGLATYNEQFF. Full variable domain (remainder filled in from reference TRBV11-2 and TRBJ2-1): EAGVAQSPRYKIIEKRQSVAFWCNPISGHATLYWYQQILGQGPKLLIQFQNNGVVDDSQLPKDRFSAERLKGVDSTLKIQPAKLEDSAVYLCASSLDGLATYNEQFFGPGTRLTVL.

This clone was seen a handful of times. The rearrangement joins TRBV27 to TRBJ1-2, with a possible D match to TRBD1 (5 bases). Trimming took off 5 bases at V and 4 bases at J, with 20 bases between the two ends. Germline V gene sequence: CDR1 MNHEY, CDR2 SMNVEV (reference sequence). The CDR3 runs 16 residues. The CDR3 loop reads CASSTQGIPAGYGYTF. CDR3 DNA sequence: TGTGCCAGCAGTACCCAGGGAATCCCCGCTGGCTATGGCTACACCTTC.

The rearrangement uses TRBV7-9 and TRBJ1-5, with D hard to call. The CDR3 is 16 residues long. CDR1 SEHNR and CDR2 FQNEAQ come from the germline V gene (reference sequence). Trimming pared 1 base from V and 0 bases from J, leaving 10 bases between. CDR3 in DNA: TGTGCCAGCAGCTTAGGAACCCTAGCTAGCAATCAGCCCCAGCATTTT. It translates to CASSLGTLASNQPQHF.

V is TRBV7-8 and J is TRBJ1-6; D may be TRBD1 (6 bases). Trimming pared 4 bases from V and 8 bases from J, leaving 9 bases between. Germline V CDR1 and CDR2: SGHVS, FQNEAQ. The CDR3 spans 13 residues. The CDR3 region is CASSSPGDSPLHF. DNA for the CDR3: TGTGCCAGCAGCTCGCCAGGGGATTCACCCCTCCACTTT. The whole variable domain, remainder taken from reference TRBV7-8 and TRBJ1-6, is GAGVSQSPRYKVAKRGQDVALRCDPISGHVSLFWYQQALGQGPEFLTYFQNEAQLDKSGLPSDRFFAERPEGSVSTLKIQRTQQEDSAVYLCASSSPGDSPLHFGNGTRLTVT.

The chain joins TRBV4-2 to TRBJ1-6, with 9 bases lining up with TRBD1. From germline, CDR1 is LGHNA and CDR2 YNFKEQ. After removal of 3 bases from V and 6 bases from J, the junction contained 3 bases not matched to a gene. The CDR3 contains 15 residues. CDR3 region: CASSHPDRGNSPLHF. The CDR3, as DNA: TGTGCCAGCAGCCATCCGGACAGGGGTAATTCACCCCTCCACTTT.

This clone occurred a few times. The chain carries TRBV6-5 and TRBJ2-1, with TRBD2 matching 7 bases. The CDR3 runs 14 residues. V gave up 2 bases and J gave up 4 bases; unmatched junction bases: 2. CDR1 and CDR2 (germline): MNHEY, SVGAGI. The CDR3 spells CASSYAGDYNEQFF. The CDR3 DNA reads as TGTGCCAGCAGTTACGCGGGGGATTACAATGAGCAGTTCTTC.